A single T cell receptor beta chain is shown here with its context. This sample is part of a study of monozygotic twins with inflammatory bowel disease. CDR1 and CDR2 from the germline V gene are LNHNV and YYDKDF (reference sequence). The CDR3 is 18 amino acids. TCRdb reworked the 5' RACE reads into one entry per CDR3 protein, no DNA. In all, the sample yields about 200,000 distinct CDR3 sequences. This rearrangement joins TRBV15 to TRBJ2-3; TCRdb proposes TRBD2, but this gene call is untestable without DNA. The TCR originated in a human donor with ulcerative colitis or Crohn's disease, or a healthy co-twin of an affected twin (not recorded which). Sequenced sample: blood. The CDR3 is CATSRAASGVLKGDTQYF.